This TCR beta chain was found in a study of T cell changes during pregnancy in multiple sclerosis. Clones were read by immunoSEQ multiplex PCR, and TCRdb kept only the in-frame ones, dropping some. The data hold tens of thousands of clones, with roughly 92% observed a single time. Sequences were derived from peripheral blood, sampled after pregnancy. This clonotype was sampled from a female donor with multiple sclerosis, enrolled in a pregnancy study.

The CDR3 loop reads CASSLGASGRSSYNEQFF. CDR3 bases: TGCGCCAGCAGCTTGGGGGCCTCCGGCCGTAGCTCCTACAATGAGCAGTTCTTC. The gene calls are TRBV5-1 and TRBJ2-1, with unresolved D. The length of the CDR3 is 18 residues. Trimming pared 0 bases from V and 0 bases from J, leaving 16 bases between. The germline gives CDR1 SGHRS, CDR2 YFSETQ.